Sequencing of this TCR beta chain was carried out in a study of STAT3 mutations in large granular lymphocyte leukemia. Overall study results and limits: Every T-cell large granular lymphocyte leukemia patient had at least one immunodominant TCR beta clonotype.

Germline lookup yields CDR1 SEHNR and CDR2 FQNEAQ (reference sequence). The CDR3 runs 14 residues. V was shortened by 5 bases and J by 7 bases, with 17 bases between the two germline ends. Repertoires were generated with immunoSEQ multiplex PCR, while TCRdb's copy carries only in-frame clones and drops some. Here the sample spans about 9,000 clones, roughly 90% being singletons. A remark on this clone: Its antigen is still unknown.

The source material was peripheral blood mononuclear cells. This receptor was obtained from an elderly man with T-cell large granular lymphocyte leukemia. Some clones in this sample may be carry-over from other donors' samples. The gene calls are TRBV7-9 and TRBJ1-2, with a tentative D call TRBD1 (6 bases). The CDR3: CASSRDIQGSGYTF. DNA of the CDR3: TGTGCCAGCAGCCGAGACATACAGGGATCTGGCTACACCTTC.